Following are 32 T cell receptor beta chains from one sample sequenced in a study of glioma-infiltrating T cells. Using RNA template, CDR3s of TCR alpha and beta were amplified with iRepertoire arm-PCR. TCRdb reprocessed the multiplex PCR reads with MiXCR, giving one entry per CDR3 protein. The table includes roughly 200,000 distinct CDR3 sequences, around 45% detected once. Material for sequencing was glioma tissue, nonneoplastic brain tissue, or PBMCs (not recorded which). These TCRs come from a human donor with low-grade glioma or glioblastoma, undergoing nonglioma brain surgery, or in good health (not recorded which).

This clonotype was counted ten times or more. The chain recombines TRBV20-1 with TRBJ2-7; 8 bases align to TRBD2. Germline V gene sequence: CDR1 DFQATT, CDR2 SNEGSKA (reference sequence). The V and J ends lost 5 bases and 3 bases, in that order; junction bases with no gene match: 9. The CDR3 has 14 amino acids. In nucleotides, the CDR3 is TGCAGTGCTCCGGGACTAGTTGGGTACTACGAGCAGTACTTC. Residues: CSAPGLVGYYEQYF.

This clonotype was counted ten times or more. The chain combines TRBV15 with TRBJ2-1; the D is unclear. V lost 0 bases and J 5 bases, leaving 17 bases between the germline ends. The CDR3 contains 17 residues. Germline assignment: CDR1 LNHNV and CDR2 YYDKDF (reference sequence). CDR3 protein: CATSRDLLRGTDNEQFF. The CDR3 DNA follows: TGTGCCACCAGCAGAGATCTATTACGCGGTACGGACAATGAGCAGTTCTTC.

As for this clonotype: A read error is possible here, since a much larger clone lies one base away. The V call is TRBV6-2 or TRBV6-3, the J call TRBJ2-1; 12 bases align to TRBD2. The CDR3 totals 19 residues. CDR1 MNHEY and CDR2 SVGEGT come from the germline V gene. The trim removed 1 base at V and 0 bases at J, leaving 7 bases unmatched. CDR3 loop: CASSYYLGLAGGSYNEQFF. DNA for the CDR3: TGTGCCAGCAGTTACTACCTGGGACTAGCGGGCGGCTCCTACAATGAGCAGTTCTTC.

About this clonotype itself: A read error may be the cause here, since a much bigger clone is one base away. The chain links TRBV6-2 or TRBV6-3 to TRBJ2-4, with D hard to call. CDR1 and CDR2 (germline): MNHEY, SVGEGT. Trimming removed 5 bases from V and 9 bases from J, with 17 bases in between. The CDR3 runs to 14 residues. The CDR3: CASSPPWDRSIQYF. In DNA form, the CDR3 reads TGTGCCAGCAGTCCGCCGTGGGATCGTAGCATTCAGTACTTC.

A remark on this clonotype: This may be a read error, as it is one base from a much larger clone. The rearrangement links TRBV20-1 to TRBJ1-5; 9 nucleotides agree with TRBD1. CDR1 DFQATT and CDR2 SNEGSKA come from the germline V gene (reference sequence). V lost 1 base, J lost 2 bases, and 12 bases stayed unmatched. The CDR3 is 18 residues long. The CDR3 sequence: CSARAPGTGLLGNQPQHF. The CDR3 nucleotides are TGCAGTGCTAGAGCCCCCGGGACAGGGTTGTTAGGCAATCAGCCCCAGCATTTT.

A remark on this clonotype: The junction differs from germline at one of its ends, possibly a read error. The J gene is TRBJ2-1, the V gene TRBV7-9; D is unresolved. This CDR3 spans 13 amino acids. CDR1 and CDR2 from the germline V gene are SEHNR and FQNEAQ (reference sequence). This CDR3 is CASSIAAYNEQFF. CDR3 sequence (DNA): TGTGCCAGCAGCATAGCAGCTTACAATGAGCAGTTCTTC.

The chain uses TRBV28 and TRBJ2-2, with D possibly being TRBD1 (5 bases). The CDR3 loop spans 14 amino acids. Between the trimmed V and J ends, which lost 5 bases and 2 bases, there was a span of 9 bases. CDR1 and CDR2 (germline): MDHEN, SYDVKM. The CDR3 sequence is CASSLRGNTGELFF. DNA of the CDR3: TGTGCCAGCAGTCTTAGGGGCAACACCGGGGAGCTGTTTTTT.

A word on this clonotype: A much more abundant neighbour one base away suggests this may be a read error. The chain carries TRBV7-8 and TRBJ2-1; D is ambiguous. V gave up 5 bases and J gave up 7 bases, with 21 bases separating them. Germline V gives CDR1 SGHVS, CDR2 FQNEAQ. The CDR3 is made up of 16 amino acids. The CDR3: CASSPTADEMSNEQFF. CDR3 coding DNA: TGTGCCAGCAGCCCAACCGCGGACGAGATGTCGAATGAGCAGTTCTTC.

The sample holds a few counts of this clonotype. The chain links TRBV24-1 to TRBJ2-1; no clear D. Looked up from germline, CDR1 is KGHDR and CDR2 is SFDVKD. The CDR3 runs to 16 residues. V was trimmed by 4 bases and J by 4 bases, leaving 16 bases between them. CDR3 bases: TGTGCCACCAGTGACCCGACCCTCGACGCTTACAATGAGCAGTTCTTC. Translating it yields CATSDPTLDAYNEQFF.

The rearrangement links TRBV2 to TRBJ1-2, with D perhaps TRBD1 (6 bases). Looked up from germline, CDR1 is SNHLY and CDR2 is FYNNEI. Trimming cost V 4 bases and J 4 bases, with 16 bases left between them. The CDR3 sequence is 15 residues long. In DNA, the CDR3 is TGTGCCAGCAGTGCAACAGGGTTGGGCCCCTATGGCTACACCTTC. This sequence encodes CASSATGLGPYGYTF.

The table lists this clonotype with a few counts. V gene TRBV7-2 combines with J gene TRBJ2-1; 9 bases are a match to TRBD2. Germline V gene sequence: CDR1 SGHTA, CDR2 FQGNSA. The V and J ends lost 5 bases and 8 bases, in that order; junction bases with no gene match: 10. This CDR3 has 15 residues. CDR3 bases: TGTGCCAGCAGCCCCGTAGCGGGAGACCACGATGAGCAGTTCTTC. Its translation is CASSPVAGDHDEQFF.

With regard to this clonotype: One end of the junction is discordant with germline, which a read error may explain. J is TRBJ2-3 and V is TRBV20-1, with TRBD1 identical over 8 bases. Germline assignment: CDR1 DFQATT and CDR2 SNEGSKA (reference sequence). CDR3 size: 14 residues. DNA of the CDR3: TGCAGTGCTATACCAGGGGGCTCCACAGATACGAAGTATTTT. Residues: CSAIPGGSTDTKYF.

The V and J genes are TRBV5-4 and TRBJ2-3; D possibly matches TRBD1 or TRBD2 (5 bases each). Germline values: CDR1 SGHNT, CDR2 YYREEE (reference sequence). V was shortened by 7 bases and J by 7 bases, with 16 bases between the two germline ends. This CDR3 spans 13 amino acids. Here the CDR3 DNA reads TGTGCCAGCTACCGAGAGGGGCTGAATACGCAGTATTTT. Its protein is CASYREGLNTQYF.

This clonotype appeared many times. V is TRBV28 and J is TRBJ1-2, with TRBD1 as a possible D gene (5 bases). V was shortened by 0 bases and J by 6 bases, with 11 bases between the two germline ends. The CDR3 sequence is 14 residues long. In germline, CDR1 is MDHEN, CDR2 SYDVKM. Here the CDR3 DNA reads TGTGCCAGCAGTTTATGGGCAGGGCGGAATGGCTACACCTTC. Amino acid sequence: CASSLWAGRNGYTF.

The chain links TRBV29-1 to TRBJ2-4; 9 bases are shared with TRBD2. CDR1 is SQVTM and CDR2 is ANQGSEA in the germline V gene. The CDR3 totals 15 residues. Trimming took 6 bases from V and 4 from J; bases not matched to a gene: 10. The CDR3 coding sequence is TGCAGCGTAACCGGGACTAGCTTAGCAAAAAACATTCAGTACTTC. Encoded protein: CSVTGTSLAKNIQYF.

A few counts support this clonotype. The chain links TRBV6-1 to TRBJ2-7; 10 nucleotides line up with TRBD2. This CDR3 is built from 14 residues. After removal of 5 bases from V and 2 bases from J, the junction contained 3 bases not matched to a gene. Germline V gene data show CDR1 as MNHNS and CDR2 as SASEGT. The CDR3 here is CASSLAGETYEQYF. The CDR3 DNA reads TGTGCCAGCAGTCTAGCGGGAGAGACCTACGAGCAGTACTTC.

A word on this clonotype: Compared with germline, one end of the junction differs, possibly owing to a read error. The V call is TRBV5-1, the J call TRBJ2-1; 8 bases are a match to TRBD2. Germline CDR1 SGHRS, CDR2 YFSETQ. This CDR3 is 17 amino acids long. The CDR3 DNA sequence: TGCGCCAGCATACCGGGGGGGGCTTCAGGCTCCTACAATAAGCAGTTCTTC. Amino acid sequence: CASIPGGASGSYNKQFF.

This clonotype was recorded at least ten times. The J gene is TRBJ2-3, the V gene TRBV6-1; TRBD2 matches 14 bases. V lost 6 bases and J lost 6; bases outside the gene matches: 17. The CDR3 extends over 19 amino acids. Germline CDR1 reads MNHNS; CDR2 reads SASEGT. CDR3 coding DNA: TGTGCCAGCAGGCTCAATCATCCGGGACTAGCGGGAGTACCTGATACGCAGTATTTT. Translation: CASRLNHPGLAGVPDTQYF.

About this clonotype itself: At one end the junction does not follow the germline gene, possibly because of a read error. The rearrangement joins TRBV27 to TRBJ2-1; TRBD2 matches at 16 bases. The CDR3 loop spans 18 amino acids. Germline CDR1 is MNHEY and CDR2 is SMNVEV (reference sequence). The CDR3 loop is CASRGLAGGTRVYNEQFF. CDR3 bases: TGCGCCAGCAGGGGACTAGCGGGAGGGACACGGGTCTACAATGAGCAGTTCTTC.

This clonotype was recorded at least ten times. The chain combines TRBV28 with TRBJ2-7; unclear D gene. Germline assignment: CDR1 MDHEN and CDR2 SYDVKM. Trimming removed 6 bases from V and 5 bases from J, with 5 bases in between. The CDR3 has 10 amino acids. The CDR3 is CASSLHEQYF. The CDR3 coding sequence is TGTGCCAGCAGCCTCCACGAGCAGTACTTC.

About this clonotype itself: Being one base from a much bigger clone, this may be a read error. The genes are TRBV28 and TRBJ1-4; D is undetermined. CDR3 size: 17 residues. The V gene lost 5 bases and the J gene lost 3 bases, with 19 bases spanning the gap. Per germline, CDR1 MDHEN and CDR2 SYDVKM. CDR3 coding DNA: TGTGCCAGCAGTACCCTCGGACTGAAGTCAGCTAATGAAAAACTGTTTTTT. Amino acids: CASSTLGLKSANEKLFF.

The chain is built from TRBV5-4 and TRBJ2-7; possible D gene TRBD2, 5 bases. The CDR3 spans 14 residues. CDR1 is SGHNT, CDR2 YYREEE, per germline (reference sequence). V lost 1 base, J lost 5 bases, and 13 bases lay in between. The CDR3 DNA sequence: TGTGCCAGCAGCTTGCGAGGGCCGAAGAACGAGCAGTACTTC. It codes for CASSLRGPKNEQYF.

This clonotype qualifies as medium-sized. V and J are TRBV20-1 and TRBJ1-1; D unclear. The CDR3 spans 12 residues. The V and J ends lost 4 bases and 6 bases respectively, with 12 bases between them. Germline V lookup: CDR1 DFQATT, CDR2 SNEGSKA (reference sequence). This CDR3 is CSAKLSGSEAFF. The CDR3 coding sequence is TGCAGTGCTAAATTGTCGGGCTCTGAAGCTTTCTTT.

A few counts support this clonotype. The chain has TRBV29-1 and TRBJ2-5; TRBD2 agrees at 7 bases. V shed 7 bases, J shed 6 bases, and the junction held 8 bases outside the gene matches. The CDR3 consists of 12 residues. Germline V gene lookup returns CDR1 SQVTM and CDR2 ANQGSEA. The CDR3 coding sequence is TGCAGCGCAGAGTGGGGGGGGAAGACCCAGTACTTC. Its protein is CSAEWGGKTQYF.

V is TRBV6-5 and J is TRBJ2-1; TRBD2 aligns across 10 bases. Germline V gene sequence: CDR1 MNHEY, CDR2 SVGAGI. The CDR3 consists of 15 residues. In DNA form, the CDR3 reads TGTGTTAGCATTCCAACTAGCGGGACCTACAATGAGCAGTTCTTC. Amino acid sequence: CVSIPTSGTYNEQFF.

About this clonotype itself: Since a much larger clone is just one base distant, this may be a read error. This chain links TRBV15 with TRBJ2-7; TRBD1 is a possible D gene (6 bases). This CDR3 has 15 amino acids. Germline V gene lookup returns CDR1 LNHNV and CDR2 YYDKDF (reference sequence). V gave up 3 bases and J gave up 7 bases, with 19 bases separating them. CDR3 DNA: TGTGCCACCAGCAGGGACAGTTCCCCCTACAATGAGCAGTACTTC. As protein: CATSRDSSPYNEQYF.

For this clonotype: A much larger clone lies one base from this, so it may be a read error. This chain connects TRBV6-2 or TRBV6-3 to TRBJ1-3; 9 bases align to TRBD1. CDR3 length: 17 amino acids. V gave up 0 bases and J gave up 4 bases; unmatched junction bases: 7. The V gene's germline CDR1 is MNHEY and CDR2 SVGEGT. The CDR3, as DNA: TGTGCCAGCAGTTACTCGAGCGATACAGGGGGCGGAAACACCATATATTTT. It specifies CASSYSSDTGGGNTIYF.

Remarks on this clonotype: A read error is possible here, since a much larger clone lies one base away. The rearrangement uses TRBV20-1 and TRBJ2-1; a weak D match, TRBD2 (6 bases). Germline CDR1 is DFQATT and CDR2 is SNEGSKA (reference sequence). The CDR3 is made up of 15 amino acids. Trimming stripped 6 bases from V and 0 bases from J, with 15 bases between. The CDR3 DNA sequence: TGCAGTGCCGGGGGTGGGGCCAGCTCCTACAATGAGCAGTTCTTC. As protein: CSAGGGASSYNEQFF.

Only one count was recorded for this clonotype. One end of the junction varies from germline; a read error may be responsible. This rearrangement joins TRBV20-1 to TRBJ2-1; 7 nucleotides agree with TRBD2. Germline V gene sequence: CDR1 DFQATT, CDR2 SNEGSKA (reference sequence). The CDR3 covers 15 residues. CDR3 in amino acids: CSDRSPEGGDNEQFF. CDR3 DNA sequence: TGCAGTGATAGAAGTCCAGAGGGAGGGGACAATGAGCAGTTCTTC.

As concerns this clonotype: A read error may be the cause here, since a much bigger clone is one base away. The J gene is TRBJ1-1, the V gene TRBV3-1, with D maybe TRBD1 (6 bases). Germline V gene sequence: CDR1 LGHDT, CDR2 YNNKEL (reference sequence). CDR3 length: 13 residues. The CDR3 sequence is CASRQGQFTEAFF. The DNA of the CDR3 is TGTGCCAGCAGACAAGGACAGTTCACTGAAGCTTTCTTT.

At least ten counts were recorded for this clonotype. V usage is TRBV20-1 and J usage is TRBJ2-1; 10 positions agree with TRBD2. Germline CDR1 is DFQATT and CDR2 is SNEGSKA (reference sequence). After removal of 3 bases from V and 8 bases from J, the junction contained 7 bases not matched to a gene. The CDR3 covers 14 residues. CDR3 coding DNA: TGCAGTGCTAGTACTCTAGCGGGAGCCCATGAGCAGTTCTTC. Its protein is CSASTLAGAHEQFF.

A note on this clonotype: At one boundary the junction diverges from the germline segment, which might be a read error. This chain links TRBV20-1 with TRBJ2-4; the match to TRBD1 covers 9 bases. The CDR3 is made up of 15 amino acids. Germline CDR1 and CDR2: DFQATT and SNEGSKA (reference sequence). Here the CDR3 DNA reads TGCAGGGCTAGGGAACAGGGGGCCTCAAAAAACATTCAGTACTTC. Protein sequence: CRAREQGASKNIQYF.